The 14 T cell receptor beta chains below all came from one sample that was sequenced in a study of blood T cell repertoires in COVID-19. Using immunoSEQ multiplex PCR, the repertoire was profiled, and TCRdb retains in-frame clones only, with some absent. In the table there are almost 70,000 clones, roughly 87% of which are singletons. Sequencing input: peripheral blood. These receptors all stem from a woman aged 45-59 years with active COVID-19.

The genes are TRBV7-3 and TRBJ2-1; D call uncertain. The germline V gene has CDR1 SGHTA and CDR2 FQGTGA. The ends were cut back, 3 bases at V and 13 bases at J, with 16 bases in the middle. The CDR3 sequence is 13 residues long. CDR3 bases: TGTGCCAGCAGCTTCGGAGACCTCGGTGATCAGTTCTTC. This gives the protein CASSFGDLGDQFF.

The V gene is TRBV20-1, the J gene TRBJ2-7; 9 nucleotides match TRBD1. The ends lost 3 bases at V and 5 bases at J; junction bases unmatched: 8. Per the germline V gene, CDR1 is DFQATT and CDR2 is SNEGSKA (reference sequence). The CDR3 extends over 14 amino acids. The CDR3 region has the DNA TGCAGTGCTAGTCCCGGGACAGGGTTCAACGAGCAGTACTTC. Residues: CSASPGTGFNEQYF.

The rearrangement uses TRBV9 and TRBJ2-5; 11 bases fit TRBD2. Germline CDR1 and CDR2: SGDLS and YYNGEE. The junction had 4 bases not matched to a gene; V was cut back by 4 bases and J by 2 bases. The CDR3 spans 15 residues. The CDR3 coding sequence is TGTGCCAGCAGCCGAGGGACTAGCGGACAAGAGACCCAGTACTTC. Residues: CASSRGTSGQETQYF.

J is TRBJ1-3 and V is TRBV6-5; D ambiguous. Trimming left V 0 bases short and J 0 bases short, with 6 bases between. The V gene's germline CDR1 is MNHEY and CDR2 SVGAGI. This CDR3 contains 15 residues. This CDR3 is CASSYSVSSGNTIYF. CDR3 in DNA: TGTGCCAGCAGTTACTCGGTCAGCTCTGGAAACACCATATATTTT.

The V gene is TRBV5-6, the J gene TRBJ2-7, with D maybe TRBD1 (7 bases). Germline CDR1 reads SGHDT; CDR2 reads YYEEEE. This CDR3 is 16 amino acids long. Trimming cost V 0 bases and J 2 bases, with 15 bases left between them. Here the CDR3 DNA reads TGTGCCAGCAGCTTGGGACAGGGAGGTCGCACCTACGAGCAGTACTTC. Encoded protein: CASSLGQGGRTYEQYF.

The chain is built from TRBV4-1 and TRBJ2-7; D may be TRBD1 (7 bases). CDR1 and CDR2 from the germline V gene are MGHRA and YSYEKL. V gave up 4 bases and J gave up 3 bases, with 16 bases separating them. This CDR3 region has 15 residues. CDR3 nucleotides: TGCGCCAGCAGCCGAGGCGGGACAGCGGGCTACGAGCAGTACTTC. It specifies CASSRGGTAGYEQYF.

The chain combines TRBV6-6 with TRBJ2-6; no clear D gene. The CDR3 spans 13 residues. Per the germline V gene, CDR1 is MNHNY and CDR2 is SVGAGI (reference sequence). V was shortened by 6 bases and J by 0 bases, with 3 bases between the two germline ends. This CDR3 is CASSGSGANVLTF. In nucleotides, the CDR3 is TGTGCCAGCAGCGGCTCTGGGGCCAACGTCCTGACTTTC.

The chain has TRBV19 and TRBJ1-2; no definite D call. This CDR3 is 10 amino acids long. The germline CDR1 and CDR2 sequences are LNHDA and SQIVND (reference sequence). Deletions cut 10 bases from V and 9 bases from J, with 12 bases between. Here the CDR3 DNA reads TGTGCCATCCCCCCCGGGAGCTACACCTTC. This sequence encodes CAIPPGSYTF.

This clone was found once. This chain connects TRBV3-1 (or the pseudogene TRBV3-2) to TRBJ2-1; TRBD2 agrees at 7 bases. Germline-derived CDR1 and CDR2 are LGHDT and YNNKEL (reference sequence). J was trimmed by 9 bases and V by 0 bases; bases with no gene match: 11. CDR3 length: 16 residues. The CDR3 protein is CASSQEWTSYISEQFF. The CDR3 nucleotides are TGTGCCAGCAGCCAAGAGTGGACTAGTTATATAAGTGAGCAGTTCTTC.

The chain uses TRBV1 and TRBJ2-1; the D segment call TRBD1 is taken from the table without a DNA check. TRBV1 is shown as a pseudogene. This CDR3 comprises 14 residues. CDR3 nucleotide sequence: TGCACCAGCAGGGCGCCACCACAGGGCCATGAGCAGTTCTTC. Its translation is CTSRAPPQGHEQFF.

The rearrangement joins TRBV27 to TRBJ2-7, with 7 bases fitting TRBD2. V shed 7 bases and J 2 bases; nucleotides not matched to a gene: 11. The germline V gene encodes CDR1 MNHEY and CDR2 SMNVEV (reference sequence). The CDR3 is made up of 15 amino acids. CDR3 residues: CASTKAGPPAYEQYF. The CDR3 nucleotides read TGTGCCAGCACCAAAGCGGGACCCCCCGCCTACGAGCAGTACTTC.

V usage is TRBV5-1 and J usage is TRBJ2-5; D ambiguous. This CDR3 spans 13 amino acids. V lost 1 base and J lost 2, with 6 bases in between. Germline V gene sequence: CDR1 SGHRS, CDR2 YFSETQ. The DNA of the CDR3 is TGCGCCAGCAGCTTGACAGCTCAAGAGACCCAGTACTTC. This codes for CASSLTAQETQYF.

V and J are TRBV27 and TRBJ1-5; no clear D. The germline CDR1 and CDR2 sequences are MNHEY and SMNVEV (reference sequence). This CDR3 has 13 residues. The germline V and J ends were trimmed by 3 bases and 0 bases, with 3 bases remaining between them. The CDR3 protein is CASSFSSNQPQHF. DNA for the CDR3: TGTGCCAGCAGTTTCTCTAGCAATCAGCCCCAGCATTTT.

The chain joins TRBV11-2 to TRBJ1-1, with 7 bases identical to TRBD1. Germline V gives CDR1 SGHAT, CDR2 FQNNGV. This CDR3 contains 12 residues. With V trimmed by 6 bases and J by 4 bases, 2 bases remained unmatched. CDR3 region: CASRDRFTEAFF. In nucleotides, the CDR3 is TGTGCCAGCAGGGACAGGTTCACTGAAGCTTTCTTT.